These 18 T cell receptor beta chains originate from one sample sequenced in a study of T cell clonality in common variable immunodeficiency (dated by TCRdb to between 2015 and 2016). The protocol used for the library was the immunoSEQ multiplex PCR assay. TCRdb's version of the immuneACCESS table is confined to in-frame rearrangements and falls short of the full clone set. An unresolved V gene accounts for under half of the shortfall where checked; the remainder is of unknown origin. The sample features 35,000 to 50,000 clones, and none is a singleton. The leading ten clones occupy about 0.73% of the sample. The sample consisted of peripheral blood mononuclear cells. The receptors here all came from a person between 18 and 75 years old in good health.

This clone was seen repeatedly, ten times or more. The CDR3 is cut off 3 residues early in the read; its end comes from the germline J gene. The chain carries TRBV5-1 and TRBJ1-1; TRBD1 aligns across 7 bases. Germline CDR1 is SGHRS and CDR2 is YFSETQ. The CDR3 extends over 13 amino acids. Incomplete CDR3 DNA: TGCGCCAGCAGCGGTGACAGGGCGGGAGAA. Its translation: CASSGDRAGE. The whole CDR3 reads CASSGDRAGEAFF.

This clone has a count of ten or more. Coverage ceases 3 residues before the CDR3 finishes, and the germline J gene fills in the end. The chain joins TRBV7-2 to TRBJ2-5, with unresolved D. This CDR3 has 14 residues. Germline V gene sequence: CDR1 SGHTA, CDR2 FQGNSA. V was clipped by 3 bases and J by 6 bases, with 14 bases between them. CDR3 sequence reads: CASSFPPQHQTQYF. The CDR3 DNA, read in part, is TGTGCCAGCAGCTTCCCCCCCCAACATCAGACC. The full variable domain, with the rest looked up from reference TRBV7-2 and TRBJ2-5, is GAGVSQSPSNKVTEKGKDVELRCDPISGHTALYWYRQSLGQGLEFLIYFQGNSAPDKSGLPSDRFSAERTGGSVSTLTIQRTQQEDSAVYLCASSFPPQHQTQYFGPGTRLLVL.

This clone appeared many times. The part of the CDR3 DNA that was read is TGTGCCAGCAGTTTAAGTCCTAACTCCTACGAG. Its translation: CASSLSPNSYE. The full CDR3 protein reads CASSLSPNSYEQYF. V is TRBV27 and J is TRBJ2-7; D uncertain. The CDR3 end falls 3 residues outside the read, so it is completed with the germline J gene. Germline lookup yields CDR1 MNHEY and CDR2 SMNVEV (reference sequence). V was trimmed by 2 bases and J by 0 bases, leaving 8 bases between them. The CDR3 extends over 14 amino acids.

This clone was detected many times. Read sequence stops 3 residues before the CDR3 end, and the germline J gene provides the missing end. This sequence joins TRBV6-1 and TRBJ2-3, with 9 positions matching TRBD2. Germline CDR1 and CDR2: MNHNS and SASEGT. CDR3 length: 14 residues. Trimming took 4 bases from V and 4 from J; bases not matched to a gene: 3. The CDR3 region is CASSGGGDSDTQYF. Partial CDR3 DNA: TGTGCCAGCAGTGGCGGGGGGGACTCAGATACG.

This clone was recorded many times. From the germline J gene comes the end of the CDR3, since the read stops 3 residues before it. The chain couples TRBV24-1 to TRBJ2-3; D remains ambiguous. CDR1 KGHDR and CDR2 SFDVKD come from the germline V gene. This CDR3 comprises 14 residues. Between the trimmed V and J ends, which lost 3 bases and 3 bases, there was a span of 9 bases. The DNA read from the CDR3 is TGTGCCACCAGTGATCTATCTATTACAGATACG. Amino acids: CATSDLSITDT. The whole CDR3 sequence reads CATSDLSITDTQYF.

This clone has ten or more counts. Here the CDR3 reads CASSLESGGPGELFF. The CDR3 DNA, read in part, is TGCGCCAGCAGCTTGGAGTCAGGGGGGCCCGGGGAG. The chain links TRBV5-1 to TRBJ2-2; D is perhaps TRBD1 (7 bases). The missing CDR3 end, 3 residues past where the read stops, is filled in from the germline J gene. The germline V and J ends were trimmed by 0 bases and 6 bases, with 12 bases remaining between them. The CDR3 spans 15 residues. CDR1 is SGHRS and CDR2 is YFSETQ in the germline V gene.

This clone was seen ten or more times. The read ends 3 residues before the CDR3 terminus; that terminus is restored from the germline J gene. The rearrangement uses TRBV6-2 or TRBV6-3 and TRBJ1-5; 7 bases are a match to TRBD1. V lost 6 bases, J lost 2 bases, and 7 bases stayed unmatched. The CDR3 sequence is 15 residues long. CDR1 and CDR2 from the germline V gene are MNHEY and SVGEGT. The CDR3 reads CASRPTGVGNQPQHF. The DNA read from the CDR3 is TGTGCCAGCAGGCCAACAGGGGTTGGCAATCAGCCC.

This clone was counted at least ten times. The sequenced fragment ends 3 residues before the CDR3 boundary, so the rest is inferred from the germline J gene. The V call is TRBV20-1, the J call TRBJ2-7; D call uncertain. CDR3 length: 14 amino acids. Germline loops: CDR1 DFQATT, CDR2 SNEGSKA (reference sequence). V was trimmed by 2 bases and J by 2 bases, leaving 13 bases between them. CDR3 loop: CSARPVPPAYEQYF. The DNA read from the CDR3 is TGCAGTGCTAGACCGGTCCCCCCCGCCTACGAG.

This clone has at least ten counts. The read ends 3 residues before the CDR3 terminus; that terminus is restored from the germline J gene. V gene TRBV20-1 combines with J gene TRBJ1-4, with D perhaps matching TRBD1 (6 bases). Germline loops: CDR1 DFQATT, CDR2 SNEGSKA (reference sequence). Trimming removed 6 bases from V and 8 bases from J, with 16 bases in between. The CDR3 is made up of 13 amino acids. The sequenced part of the CDR3 DNA is TGCAGTGCCAAAGCGGGGGGGCGGGAAAAA. Translation gives CSAKAGGREK. The whole CDR3 protein reads CSAKAGGREKLFF.

This clone showed up many times. The CDR3 end lies 3 residues beyond the end of the read and is filled in from the germline J gene. The chain joins TRBV9 to TRBJ2-7; 9 bases match TRBD2. V was pared by 5 bases and J by 5 bases, with 14 bases of the junction left unmatched. This CDR3 contains 16 residues. Germline values: CDR1 SGDLS, CDR2 YYNGEE. The CDR3 reads CASSASRAGGPHEQYF. CDR3 DNA (partial): TGTGCCAGCAGTGCTTCTAGGGCGGGGGGGCCTCACGAG. Full variable domain (remainder filled in from reference TRBV9 and TRBJ2-7): DSGVTQTPKHLITATGQRVTLRCSPRSGDLSVYWYQQSLDQGLQFLIQYYNGEERAKGNILERFSAQQFPDLHSELNLSSLELGDSALYFCASSASRAGGPHEQYFGPGTRLTVT.

This clone was counted at least ten times. The read ends 3 residues before the CDR3 terminus; that terminus is restored from the germline J gene. The chain joins TRBV6-2 or TRBV6-3 to TRBJ2-5; perhaps TRBD1 as D (5 bases). The V gene's germline CDR1 is MNHEY and CDR2 SVGEGT. Trimming shortened V by 3 bases and J by 5 bases, and 19 bases separated the two germline ends. The CDR3 loop spans 16 amino acids. Here the CDR3 reads CASSYIGAGVKETQYF. The part of the CDR3 DNA that was read is TGTGCCAGCAGTTATATAGGGGCTGGAGTAAAGGAGACC.

This clone came up many times. From the germline J gene comes the end of the CDR3, since the read stops 3 residues before it. V gene TRBV19 combines with J gene TRBJ1-1; TRBD1 might be the D (5 bases). This CDR3 spans 17 amino acids. Germline V gives CDR1 LNHDA, CDR2 SQIVND (reference sequence). Trimming left V 6 bases short and J 0 bases short, with 20 bases between. Partial CDR3 DNA: TGTGCCAGTAGAACCCGCCCAGGGAGAGTGATGAACACTGAA. This sequence encodes CASRTRPGRVMNTE. The entire CDR3 protein reads CASRTRPGRVMNTEAFF.

This clone has at least ten counts. The read falls 3 residues short of the CDR3 end, and the missing part is taken from the germline J gene. The chain is built from TRBV5-4 and TRBJ2-3; 11 nucleotides line up with TRBD2. This CDR3 contains 14 residues. The V segment lost 4 bases and the J segment 7 bases; nucleotides outside the gene matches: 5. The germline gives CDR1 SGHNT, CDR2 YYREEE (reference sequence). Partial CDR3 DNA: TGTGCCAGCAGCCTCACTAGCGGGGGTAATACG. Its translation is CASSLTSGGNT. From start to end, the CDR3 is CASSLTSGGNTQYF.

In this sample, this clone turned up many times. Sequencing ends 3 residues short of the CDR3 end; the germline J gene provides the rest. The genes are TRBV28 and TRBJ2-7, with TRBD2 identical over 9 bases. The ends lost 2 bases at V and 4 bases at J; junction bases unmatched: 6. The CDR3 totals 15 residues. Per germline, CDR1 MDHEN and CDR2 SYDVKM. Partial CDR3 DNA: TGTGCCAGCAGTTTAGGCGGGGGGGCATCATACGAG. This codes for CASSLGGGASYE. The entire CDR3 sequence reads CASSLGGGASYEQYF.

The sample holds many counts of this clone. The read ends 3 residues shy of where the CDR3 ends; the end is completed using the germline J gene. The chain couples TRBV4-2 to TRBJ1-3; possible D gene TRBD1, 6 bases. The germline V gene encodes CDR1 LGHNA and CDR2 YNFKEQ. With 0 bases removed from V and 3 bases from J, the gap between germline ends came to 18 bases. The CDR3 sequence is 18 residues long. CDR3 amino acids: CASSQDPGGAQFGNTIYF. The covered CDR3 bases are TGTGCCAGCAGCCAAGATCCGGGGGGGGCCCAATTTGGAAACACC.

This clone was counted ten times or more. The sequence runs out 3 residues before the end of the CDR3; the remainder is reconstructed from the germline J gene. The rearrangement joins TRBV20-1 to TRBJ1-5; 11 positions agree with TRBD1. The CDR3 contains 15 residues. CDR1 is DFQATT and CDR2 is SNEGSKA in the germline V gene (reference sequence). V lost 0 bases and J lost 8; bases outside the gene matches: 6. CDR3 DNA (partial): TGCAGTGCTAGAGAAGGGACAGGGGGAATTGAGCCC. It specifies CSAREGTGGIEP. The CDR3, in full, reads CSAREGTGGIEPQHF.

This clone was seen repeatedly, ten times or more. The sample carries other DNA sequences with the same CDR3. The covered CDR3 bases are TGTGCCAGCACCTACGGGGGAGGGGACGAG. It specifies CASTYGGGDE. The whole CDR3 reads CASTYGGGDEQYF. The rearrangement links TRBV5-6 to TRBJ2-7; 7 bases line up with TRBD2. The CDR3 end falls 3 residues outside the read, so it is completed with the germline J gene. CDR1 and CDR2 (germline): SGHDT, YYEEEE. V lost 6 bases to trimming and J lost 5 bases; unmatched junction nucleotides: 8. The CDR3 spans 13 residues.

This clone was seen ten or more times. The CDR3 goes on 3 residues after the read ends, and that part is filled in from the germline J gene. The rearrangement links TRBV10-1 to TRBJ2-1, with 14 positions matching TRBD2. Unmatched junction bases numbered 6, after V lost 0 bases and J lost 8 bases. CDR1 and CDR2 (germline): WNHNN, SYGVQD (reference sequence). This CDR3 is built from 17 residues. The sequenced CDR3 bases are TGCGCCAGCAGTGAGTCGACCGGGACTAGCGGGAGTTATGAG. Its translation: CASSESTGTSGSYE. The full CDR3 is CASSESTGTSGSYEQFF.